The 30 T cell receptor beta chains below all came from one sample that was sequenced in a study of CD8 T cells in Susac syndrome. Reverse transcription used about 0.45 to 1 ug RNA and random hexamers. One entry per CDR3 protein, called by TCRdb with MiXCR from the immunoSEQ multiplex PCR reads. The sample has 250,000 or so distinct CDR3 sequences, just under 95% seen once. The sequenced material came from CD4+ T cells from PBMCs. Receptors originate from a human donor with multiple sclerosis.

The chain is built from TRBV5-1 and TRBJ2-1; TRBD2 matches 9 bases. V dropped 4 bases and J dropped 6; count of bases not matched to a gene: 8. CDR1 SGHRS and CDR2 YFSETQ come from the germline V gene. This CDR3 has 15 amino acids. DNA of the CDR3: TGCGCCAGCAGCCCACTAGCGGGCGGCCGCAATGAGCAGTTCTTC. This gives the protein CASSPLAGGRNEQFF.

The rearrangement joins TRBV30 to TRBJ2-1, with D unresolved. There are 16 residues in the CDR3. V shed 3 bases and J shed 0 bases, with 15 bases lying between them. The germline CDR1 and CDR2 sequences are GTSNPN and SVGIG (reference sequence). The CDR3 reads CAWRDQFKSSYNEQFF. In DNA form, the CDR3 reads TGTGCCTGGAGGGACCAATTCAAGAGCTCCTACAATGAGCAGTTCTTC.

The CDR3 DNA is TGTGCCAGCACCCACCCCTTTTACAATGAGCAGTTCTTC. This sequence encodes CASTHPFYNEQFF. V usage is TRBV12-3 or TRBV12-4 and J usage is TRBJ2-1; D is undetermined. This CDR3 contains 13 residues. V dropped 7 bases and J dropped 4 bases, with 11 bases sitting between them.

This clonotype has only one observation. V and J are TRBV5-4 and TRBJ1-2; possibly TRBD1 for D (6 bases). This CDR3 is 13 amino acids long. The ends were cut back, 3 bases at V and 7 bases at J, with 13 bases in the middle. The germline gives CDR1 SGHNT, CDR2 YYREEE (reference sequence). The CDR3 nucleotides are TGTGCCAGCAGCTACGGGGGGCGGGGTGGCTACACCTTC. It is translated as CASSYGGRGGYTF.

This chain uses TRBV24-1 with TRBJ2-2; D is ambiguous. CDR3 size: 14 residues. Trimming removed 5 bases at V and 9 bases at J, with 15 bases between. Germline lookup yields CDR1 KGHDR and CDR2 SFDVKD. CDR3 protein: CATSAIHNTRELFF. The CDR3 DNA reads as TGTGCCACCAGTGCCATTCATAATACCAGGGAGCTGTTTTTT.

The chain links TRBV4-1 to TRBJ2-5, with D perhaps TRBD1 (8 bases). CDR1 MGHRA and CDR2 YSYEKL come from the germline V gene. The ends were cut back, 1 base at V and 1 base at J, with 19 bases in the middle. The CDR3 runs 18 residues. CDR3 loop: CASSQGTGRDFAQETQYF. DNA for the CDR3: TGCGCCAGCAGCCAAGGGACAGGGAGGGACTTCGCCCAAGAGACCCAGTACTTC.

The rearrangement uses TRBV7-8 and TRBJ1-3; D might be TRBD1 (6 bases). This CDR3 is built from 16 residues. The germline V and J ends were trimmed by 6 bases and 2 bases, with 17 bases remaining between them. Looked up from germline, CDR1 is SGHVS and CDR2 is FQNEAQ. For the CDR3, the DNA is TGTGCCAGCAGTCCCCGGGGGGCGGGTGCTGGAAACACCATATATTTT. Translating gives CASSPRGAGAGNTIYF. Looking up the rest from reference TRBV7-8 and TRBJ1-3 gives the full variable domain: GAGVSQSPRYKVAKRGQDVALRCDPISGHVSLFWYQQALGQGPEFLTYFQNEAQLDKSGLPSDRFFAERPEGSVSTLKIQRTQQEDSAVYLCASSPRGAGAGNTIYFGEGSWLTVV.

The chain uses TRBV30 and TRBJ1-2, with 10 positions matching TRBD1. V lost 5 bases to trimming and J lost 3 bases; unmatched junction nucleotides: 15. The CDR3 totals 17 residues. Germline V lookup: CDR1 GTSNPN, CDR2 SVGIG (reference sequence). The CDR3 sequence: CAWAPGTGAQFDYGYTF. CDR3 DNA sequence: TGTGCCTGGGCGCCGGGGACAGGGGCCCAATTCGACTATGGCTACACCTTC.

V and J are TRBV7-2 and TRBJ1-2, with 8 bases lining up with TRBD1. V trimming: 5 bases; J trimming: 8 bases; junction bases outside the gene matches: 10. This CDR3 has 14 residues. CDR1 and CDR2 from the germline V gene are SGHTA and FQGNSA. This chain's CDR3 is CASSISGTGYGYTF. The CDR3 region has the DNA TGTGCCAGCAGCATATCCGGGACAGGCTACGGCTACACCTTC. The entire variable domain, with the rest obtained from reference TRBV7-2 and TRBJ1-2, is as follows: GAGVSQSPSNKVTEKGKDVELRCDPISGHTALYWYRQSLGQGLEFLIYFQGNSAPDKSGLPSDRFSAERTGGSVSTLTIQRTQQEDSAVYLCASSISGTGYGYTFGSGTRLTVV.

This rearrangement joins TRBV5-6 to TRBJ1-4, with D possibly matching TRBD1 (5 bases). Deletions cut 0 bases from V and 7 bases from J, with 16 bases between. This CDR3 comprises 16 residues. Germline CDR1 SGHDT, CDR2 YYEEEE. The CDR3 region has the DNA TGTGCCAGCAGCTTGGGCGCAAATCAGGGCGGTGAAAAACTGTTTTTT. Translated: CASSLGANQGGEKLFF.

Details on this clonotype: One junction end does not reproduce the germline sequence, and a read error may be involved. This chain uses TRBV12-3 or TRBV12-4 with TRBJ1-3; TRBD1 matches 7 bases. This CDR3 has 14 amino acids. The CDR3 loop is CASRLGGRGNTIYF. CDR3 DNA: TGTGCCAGCAGGTTAGGGGGCAGAGGAAACACCATATATTTT.

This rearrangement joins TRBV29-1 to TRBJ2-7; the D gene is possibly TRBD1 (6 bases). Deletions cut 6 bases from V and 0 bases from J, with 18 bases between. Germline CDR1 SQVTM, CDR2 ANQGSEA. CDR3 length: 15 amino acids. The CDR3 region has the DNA TGCAGCGTCCCCTCTCGGACAGCGAGCTCCTACGAGCAGTACTTC. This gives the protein CSVPSRTASSYEQYF.

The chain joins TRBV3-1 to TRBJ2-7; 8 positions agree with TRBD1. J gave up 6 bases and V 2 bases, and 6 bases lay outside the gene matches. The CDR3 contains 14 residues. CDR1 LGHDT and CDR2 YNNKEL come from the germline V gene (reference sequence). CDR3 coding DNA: TGTGCCAGCAGCCAATCGTCAGGGGGCACCGAGCAGTACTTC. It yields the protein CASSQSSGGTEQYF.

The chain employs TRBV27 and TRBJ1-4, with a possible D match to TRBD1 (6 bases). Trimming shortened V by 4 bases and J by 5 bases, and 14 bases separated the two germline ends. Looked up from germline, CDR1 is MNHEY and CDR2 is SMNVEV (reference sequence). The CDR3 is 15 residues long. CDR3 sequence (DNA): TGTGCCAGCAGTTCAACCGGGACAAAAAATGAAAAACTGTTTTTT. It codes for CASSSTGTKNEKLFF. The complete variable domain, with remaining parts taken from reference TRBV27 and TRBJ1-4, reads EAQVTQNPRYLITVTGKKLTVTCSQNMNHEYMSWYRQDPGLGLRQIYYSMNVEVTDKGDVPEGYKVSRKEKRNFPLILESPSPNQTSLYFCASSSTGTKNEKLFFGSGTQLSVL.

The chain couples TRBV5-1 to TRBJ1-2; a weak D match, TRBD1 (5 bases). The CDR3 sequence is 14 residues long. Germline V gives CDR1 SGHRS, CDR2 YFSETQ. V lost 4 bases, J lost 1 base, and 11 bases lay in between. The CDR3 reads CASSTSGGNYGYTF. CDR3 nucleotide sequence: TGCGCCAGCAGCACCTCGGGGGGTAACTATGGCTACACCTTC.

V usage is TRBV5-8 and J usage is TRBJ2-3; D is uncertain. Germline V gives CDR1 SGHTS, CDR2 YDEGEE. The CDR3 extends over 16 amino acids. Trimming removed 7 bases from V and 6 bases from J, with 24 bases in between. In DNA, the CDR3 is TGTGCCAGCCCCGAATGGCCCGATCCCAGGATGGATACGCAGTATTTT. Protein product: CASPEWPDPRMDTQYF.

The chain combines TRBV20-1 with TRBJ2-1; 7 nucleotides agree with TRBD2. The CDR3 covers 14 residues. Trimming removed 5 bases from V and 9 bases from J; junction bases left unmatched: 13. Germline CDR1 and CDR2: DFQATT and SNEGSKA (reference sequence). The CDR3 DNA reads TGCAGTGCTTACCCGGGACTAACGGGGAGTGAGCAGTTCTTC. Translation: CSAYPGLTGSEQFF.

The CDR3, as DNA: TGTGCCAGCAGTTCCTTGGCGGGGGGGCTTTACGAGCAGTACTTC. Translating gives CASSSLAGGLYEQYF. The rearrangement uses TRBV28 and TRBJ2-7; 9 nucleotides line up with TRBD2. The CDR3 has 15 amino acids. The germline CDR1 and CDR2 sequences are MDHEN and SYDVKM. J gave up 4 bases and V 4 bases, and 8 bases lay outside the gene matches. The whole variable domain, remainder taken from reference TRBV28 and TRBJ2-7, is DVKVTQSSRYLVKRTGEKVFLECVQDMDHENMFWYRQDPGLGLRLIYFSYDVKMKEKGDIPEGYSVSREKKERFSLILESASTNQTSMYLCASSSLAGGLYEQYFGPGTRLTVT.

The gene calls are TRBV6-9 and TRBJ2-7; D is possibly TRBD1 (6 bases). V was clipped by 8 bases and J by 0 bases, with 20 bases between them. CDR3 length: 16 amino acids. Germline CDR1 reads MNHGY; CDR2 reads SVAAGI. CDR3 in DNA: TGTGCCAGCCGTAAAACCGGCCGGGACAACTCCTACGAGCAGTACTTC. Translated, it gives CASRKTGRDNSYEQYF.

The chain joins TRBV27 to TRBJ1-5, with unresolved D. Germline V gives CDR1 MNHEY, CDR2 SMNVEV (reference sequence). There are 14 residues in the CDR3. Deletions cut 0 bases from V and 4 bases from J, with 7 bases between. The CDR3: CASSLSSRNQPQHF. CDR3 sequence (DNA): TGTGCCAGCAGTTTATCCTCCCGGAATCAGCCCCAGCATTTT.

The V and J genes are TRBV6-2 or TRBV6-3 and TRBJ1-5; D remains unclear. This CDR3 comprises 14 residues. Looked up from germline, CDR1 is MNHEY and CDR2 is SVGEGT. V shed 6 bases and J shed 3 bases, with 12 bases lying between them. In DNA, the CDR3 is TGTGCCAGCAGCCTCTATGGGAACAATCAGCCCCAGCATTTT. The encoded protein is CASSLYGNNQPQHF.

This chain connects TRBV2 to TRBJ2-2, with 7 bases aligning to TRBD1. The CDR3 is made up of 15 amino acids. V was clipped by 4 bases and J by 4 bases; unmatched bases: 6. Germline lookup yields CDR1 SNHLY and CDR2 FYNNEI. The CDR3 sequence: CASSARGQITGELFF. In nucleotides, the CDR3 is TGTGCCAGCAGTGCACGGGGACAGATCACCGGGGAGCTGTTTTTT.

The CDR3 region is CASSPGLAGFGEQFF. CDR3 nucleotides: TGTGCCAGCTCACCGGGACTAGCGGGATTCGGGGAGCAGTTCTTC. The chain carries TRBV2 and TRBJ2-1, with 13 bases identical to TRBD2. CDR1 is SNHLY and CDR2 is FYNNEI in the germline V gene. V was pared by 8 bases and J by 10 bases, with 11 bases of the junction left unmatched. This CDR3 comprises 15 residues.

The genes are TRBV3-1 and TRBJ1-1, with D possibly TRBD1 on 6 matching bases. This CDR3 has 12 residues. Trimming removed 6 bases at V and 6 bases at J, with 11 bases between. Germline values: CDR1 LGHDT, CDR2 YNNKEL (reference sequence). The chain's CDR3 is CASRGAWAEAFF. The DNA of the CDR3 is TGTGCCAGCAGGGGGGCTTGGGCTGAAGCTTTCTTT.

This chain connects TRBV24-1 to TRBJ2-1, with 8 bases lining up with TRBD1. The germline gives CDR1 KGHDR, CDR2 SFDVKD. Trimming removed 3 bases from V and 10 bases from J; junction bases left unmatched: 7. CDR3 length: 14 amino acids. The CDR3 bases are TGTGCCACCAGTGATCAGGGGGCTAGCAGAGAGCAGTTCTTC. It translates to CATSDQGASREQFF.

DNA for the CDR3: TGTGCCAGCAGGTGGGCTGGAAACACCATATATTTT. Translation gives CASRWAGNTIYF. The genes are TRBV12-3 or TRBV12-4 and TRBJ1-3; D not resolved. This CDR3 is 12 amino acids long. V lost 6 bases and J 2 bases, leaving 5 bases between the germline ends.

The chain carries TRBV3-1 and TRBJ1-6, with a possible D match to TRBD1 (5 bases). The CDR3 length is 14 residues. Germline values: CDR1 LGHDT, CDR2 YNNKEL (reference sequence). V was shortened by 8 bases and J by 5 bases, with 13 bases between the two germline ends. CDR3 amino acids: CASRLLGDNSPLHF. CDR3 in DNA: TGTGCCAGCCGGCTACTAGGGGATAATTCACCCCTCCACTTT.

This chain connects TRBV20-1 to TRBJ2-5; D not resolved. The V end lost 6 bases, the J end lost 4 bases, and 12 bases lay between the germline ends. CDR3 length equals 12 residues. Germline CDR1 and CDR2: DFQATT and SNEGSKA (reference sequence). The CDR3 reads CSATKAAETQYF. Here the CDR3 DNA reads TGCAGTGCCACAAAGGCGGCAGAGACCCAGTACTTC.

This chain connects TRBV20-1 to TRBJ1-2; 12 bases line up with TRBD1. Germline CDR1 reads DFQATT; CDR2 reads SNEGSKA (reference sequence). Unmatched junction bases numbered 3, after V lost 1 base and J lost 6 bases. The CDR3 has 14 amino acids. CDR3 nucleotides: TGCAGTGCTAGAGGGGACAGGGGGCGGGATGGCTACACCTTC. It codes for CSARGDRGRDGYTF.

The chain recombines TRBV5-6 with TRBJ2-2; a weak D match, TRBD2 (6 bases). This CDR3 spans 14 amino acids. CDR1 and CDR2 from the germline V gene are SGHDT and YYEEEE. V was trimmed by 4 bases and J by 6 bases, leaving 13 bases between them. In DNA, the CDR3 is TGTGCCAGCAGCCCGCGGGCGGGGTCCGGGGAGCTGTTTTTT. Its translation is CASSPRAGSGELFF.